The subject of this entry is one T cell receptor beta chain. Antigen specificity is unknown. This sample is drawn from a study of cytomegalovirus exposure and HLA in healthy donors. The overall study: The Caucasian-associated ancestry cluster contained about 80% of the approximately 390 genotyped donors.

It was with 60 Vbeta and 13 Jbeta primers that the PCR ran. Generated by immunoSEQ multiplex PCR, the TCRdb table keeps only in-frame clones and is missing some. The data contain about 150,000 clones, 65% to 80% of them singletons. CDR1 is SNHLY and CDR2 is FYNNEI in the germline V gene. This CDR3 contains 15 residues. V was pared by 3 bases and J by 8 bases, with 16 bases between. Whole-study findings and limits: Most CMV-associated TCR beta chains appeared HLA-restricted in a later analysis. Analysis performed later found about 17,000 TCR beta sequences associated with HLA alleles at 0.05 false discovery rate.

The receptor's source is a woman between 40 and 55 years old in good health and CMV-seronegative. The chain recombines TRBV2 with TRBJ1-4; no firm D call. The sample consisted of PBMCs. CDR3 sequence reads: CASSDQRGGREKLFF. CDR3 DNA sequence: TGTGCCAGCAGTGACCAACGGGGTGGACGCGAAAAACTGTTTTTT. Full variable domain (outside the CDR3, taken from reference TRBV2 and TRBJ1-4): EPEVTQTPSHQVTQMGQEVILRCVPISNHLYFYWYRQILGQKVEFLVSFYNNEISEKSEIFDDQFSVERPDGSNFTLKIRSTKLEDSAMYFCASSDQRGGREKLFFGSGTQLSVL.